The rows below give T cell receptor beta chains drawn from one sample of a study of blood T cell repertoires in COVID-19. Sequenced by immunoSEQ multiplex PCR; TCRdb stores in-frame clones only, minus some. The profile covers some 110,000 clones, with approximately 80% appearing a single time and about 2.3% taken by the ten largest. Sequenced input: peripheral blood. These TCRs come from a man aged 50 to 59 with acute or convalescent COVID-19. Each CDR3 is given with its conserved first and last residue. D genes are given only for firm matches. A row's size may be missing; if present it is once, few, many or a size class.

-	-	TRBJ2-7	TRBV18	TGTGCCAGCTCACCACGCGGGGGACAGGCGGCCGACGAGCAGTACTTC	CASSPRGGQAADEQYF
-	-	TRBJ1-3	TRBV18	TGTGCCAGCTCACCAGCAGGGCCCTACCGCTCTGGAAACACCATATATTTT	CASSPAGPYRSGNTIYF
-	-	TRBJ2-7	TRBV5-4	TGTGCCAGCAGCTTCGACTGGGCCTACGAGCAGTACTTC	CASSFDWAYEQYF
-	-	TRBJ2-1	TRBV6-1	TGTGCCAGCAGTGAAACTCAGGACAATGAGCAGTTCTTC	CASSETQDNEQFF
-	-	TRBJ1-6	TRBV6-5	TGTGCCAGCAGTCGAAGTCCGAGGGATTCACCCCTCCACTTT	CASSRSPRDSPLHF
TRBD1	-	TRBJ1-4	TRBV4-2	TGTGCCAGCAGCGTCCGACAGGGAGGAACTAATGAAAAACTGTTTTTT	CASSVRQGGTNEKLFF
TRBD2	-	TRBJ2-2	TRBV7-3	TGTGCCAGCAGCTTAACTTTACTAGCGGCGAACACCGGGGAGCTGTTTTTT	CASSLTLLAANTGELFF
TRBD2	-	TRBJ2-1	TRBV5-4	TGTGCCAGCAGCTTGGGACTAGCGGGGGGGAATGAGCAGTTCTTC	CASSLGLAGGNEQFF
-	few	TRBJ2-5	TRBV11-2	TGTGCCAGCAGCTTACATGGAGGGGTGGCAGAGACCCAGTACTTC	CASSLHGGVAETQYF
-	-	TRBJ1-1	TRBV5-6	TGTGCCAGCAGCTTGGGGGGGACACTGAACACTGAAGCTTTCTTT	CASSLGGTLNTEAFF
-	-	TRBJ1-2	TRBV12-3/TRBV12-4	TGTGCCAGCAGTTGGACAGTCACCGATGGCTACACCTTC	CASSWTVTDGYTF
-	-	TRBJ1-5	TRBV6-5	TGTGCCAGCAGTTACTCGAACAGGGCCAATCAGCCCCAGCATTTT	CASSYSNRANQPQHF
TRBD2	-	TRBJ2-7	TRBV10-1	TGCGCCAGCAGTCCGGGACTAGCGGGTTACGAGCAGTACTTC	CASSPGLAGYEQYF
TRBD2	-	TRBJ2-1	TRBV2	TGTGCCAGCAGTGAAGAGGAAGCGGGGGGGCCTGGGCAGTTCTTC	CASSEEEAGGPGQFF
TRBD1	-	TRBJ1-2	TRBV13	TGTGCCAGCAGCTTAGGATCGGGACAGAGAAACTATGGCTACACCTTC	CASSLGSGQRNYGYTF
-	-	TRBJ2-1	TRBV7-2	TGTGCCAGCAGCTTATTGGGGGGAGCGATACACAATGAGCAGTTCTTC	CASSLLGGAIHNEQFF
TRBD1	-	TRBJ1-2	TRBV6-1	TGTGCCAGCAGTGAATTAGGGACAGATCCATATGGCTACACCTTC	CASSELGTDPYGYTF
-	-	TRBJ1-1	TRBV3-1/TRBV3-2	TGTGCCAGCAGCCTAACAGGGTTTGAAGCTTTCTTT	CASSLTGFEAFF
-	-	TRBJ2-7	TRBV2	TGTGCCAGCAGTGACGACAGGCGGTACGAGCAGTACTTC	CASSDDRRYEQYF
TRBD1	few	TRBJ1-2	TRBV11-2	TGTGCCAGCAGCTTGACAGGGGGGAATGGCTACACCTTC	CASSLTGGNGYTF
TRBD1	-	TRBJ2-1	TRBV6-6	TGTGCCAGCATCGCGGGGAACAGGGGGAATGAGCAGTTCTTC	CASIAGNRGNEQFF
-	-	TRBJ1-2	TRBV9	TGTGCCAGCAGCACGAGCACAGGTCCGACCTATGGCTACACCTTC	CASSTSTGPTYGYTF
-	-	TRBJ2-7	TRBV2	TGTGCCAGCAGTCAGGAGGCAGGAAAGTTCCTCGAGCAGTACTTC	CASSQEAGKFLEQYF
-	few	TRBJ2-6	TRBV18	TGTGCCAGCTCATCCAACTCTGGGGCCAACGTCCTGACTTTC	CASSSNSGANVLTF
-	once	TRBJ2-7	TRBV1	TGCACCAGCAGCCAAGTGAATAGATCAAGCTCCTACGAGCAGTACTTC	CTSSQVNRSSSYEQYF
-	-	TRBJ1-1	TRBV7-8	TGTGCCAGCAGCTCATATTTCGGCCAGGGATTGGGTGAAGCTTTCTTT	CASSSYFGQGLGEAFF
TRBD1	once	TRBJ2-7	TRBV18	TGTGCCAGCTCAGCGGACAGGTTTTACGAGCAGTACTTC	CASSADRFYEQYF
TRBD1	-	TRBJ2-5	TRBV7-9	TGTGCCAGCAGCTTGGGACAGGGAATAGAGACCCAGTACTTC	CASSLGQGIETQYF
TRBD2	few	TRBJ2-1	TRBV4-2	TGTGCCAGCAGCCGGGGACTATATTACAATGAGCAGTTCTTC	CASSRGLYYNEQFF
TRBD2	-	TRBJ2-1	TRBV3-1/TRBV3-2	TGTGCCAGCAGCCAAATCGGGACTAGCGGGAGGAATGAGCAGTTCTTC	CASSQIGTSGRNEQFF
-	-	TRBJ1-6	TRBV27	TGTGCCAGCAGTTTAAGTCCGTGGCAGGGTAATTCACCCCTCCACTTT	CASSLSPWQGNSPLHF
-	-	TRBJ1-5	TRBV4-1	TGCGCCAGCAGCCAAGGGAGGGGACGCAGCAATCAGCCCCAGCATTTT	CASSQGRGRSNQPQHF
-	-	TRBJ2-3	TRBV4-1	TGCGCCAGCAGCCGGCAATACACAGATACGCAGTATTTT	CASSRQYTDTQYF